Here is one T cell receptor beta chain with its context. Its antigen is unidentified. These data originate in a study of beta chain features in type 1 diabetes. Study-level points and caveats: More deletions and fewer insertions at VDJ junctions were seen in type 1 diabetes patients. Shortening that was moderate but significant affected the TCRB CDR3s of Type 1 diabetes patients in all four CD4+ subsets.

The CDR3 extends over 16 amino acids. V lost 3 bases to trimming and J lost 1 base, with 17 bases between them. CDR1 and CDR2 (germline): SGHDT, YYEEEE. Sequencing targeted expressed TCRB transcripts, as all isolated RNA had been reverse transcribed. The method was immunoSEQ multiplex PCR; TCRdb's version includes in-frame clones alone and lacks a portion of them. The profile shows roughly 140,000 clones, approximately 10% of them singletons. CD4+ naive, central memory, regulatory and stem cell-like memory subsets were isolated by sorting on CD45RO/CCR7/CD25/CD127/CD95/CD27. Purity of each sorted population was above 95%.

The sequenced material came from central memory CD4+ T cells from blood. This sequence joins TRBV5-6 and TRBJ2-7; unclear D gene. This clonotype was obtained from a young man with type 1 diabetes. The CDR3 bases are TGTGCCAGCAGCTCGAATCAGCGTACTTATTCCTACGAGCAGTACTTC. This gives the protein CASSSNQRTYSYEQYF.